This is a list of T cell receptor beta chains from one sample in a study of patients and donors after allogeneic stem cell transplantation. TCRdb re-called the RT-PCR reads with MiXCR, one entry per CDR3 protein. Of approximately 150,000 distinct CDR3 sequences listed, over 30% were seen once; the top ten hold about 50%. The sample comprised blood, either unsorted or a sorted T cell fraction (not recorded which). These receptors came from a human donor who was either an allogeneic HSCT recipient or a stem cell or donor lymphocyte infusion donor (not recorded which). It is not recorded whose cells these are; they may come from a transplant donor. CDR3s include the opening cysteine and the closing phenylalanine or tryptophan. The order of the fields is J gene, clone size, V gene, D gene, CDR3 protein, CDR3 DNA. A D gene is named only where the DNA matches it firmly. Clone size is not always given. Where it is, it says once, few, many or a class for expanded clones.

J gene: TRBJ2-7
clone size: NA
V gene: TRBV4-3
D gene: NA
CDR3 protein: CASSLGKDYSYEQYF
CDR3 DNA: TGCGCCAGCAGCCTAGGGAAGGACTACTCCTACGAGCAGTACTTC

J gene: TRBJ1-1
clone size: NA
V gene: TRBV6-5
D gene: NA
CDR3 protein: CASSYGQNTEAFF
CDR3 DNA: TGTGCCAGCAGTTACGGACAGAACACTGAAGCTTTCTTT

J gene: TRBJ1-5
clone size: NA
V gene: TRBV20-1
D gene: NA
CDR3 protein: CSASDSSNQPQHF
CDR3 DNA: TGCAGTGCGTCCGACAGTAGCAATCAGCCCCAGCATTTT

J gene: TRBJ2-2
clone size: NA
V gene: TRBV20-1
D gene: NA
CDR3 protein: CSASGPNTGELFF
CDR3 DNA: TGCAGTGCTAGCGGGCCCAACACCGGGGAGCTGTTTTTT

J gene: TRBJ2-1
clone size: NA
V gene: TRBV7-3
D gene: NA
CDR3 protein: CASSRGGNEQFF
CDR3 DNA: TGTGCCAGCAGCCGAGGGGGCAATGAGCAGTTCTTC

J gene: TRBJ2-1
clone size: NA
V gene: TRBV5-1
D gene: TRBD2
CDR3 protein: CASTRTSTSDEQFF
CDR3 DNA: TGCGCCAGCACCAGGACTAGCACGTCGGATGAGCAGTTCTTC

J gene: TRBJ1-2
clone size: few
V gene: TRBV5-1
D gene: NA
CDR3 protein: CASSSQGWDYGYTF
CDR3 DNA: TGCGCCAGCAGCTCTCAGGGGTGGGACTATGGCTACACCTTC

J gene: TRBJ1-2
clone size: NA
V gene: TRBV12-3/TRBV12-4
D gene: TRBD1
CDR3 protein: CASTLRDRGKWGYTF
CDR3 DNA: TGTGCCAGCACCCTACGGGACAGGGGGAAGTGGGGCTACACCTTC

J gene: TRBJ1-2
clone size: NA
V gene: TRBV27
D gene: NA
CDR3 protein: CASSPGFEGGYTF
CDR3 DNA: TGTGCCAGCAGTCCGGGATTCGAGGGTGGCTACACCTTC

J gene: TRBJ1-5
clone size: few
V gene: TRBV6-5
D gene: TRBD1
CDR3 protein: CASSRTGTGGNQPQHF
CDR3 DNA: TGTGCCAGCAGTAGGACCGGGACAGGGGGCAATCAGCCCCAGCATTTT

J gene: TRBJ1-1
clone size: once
V gene: TRBV6-2/TRBV6-3
D gene: NA
CDR3 protein: CASRNRERTFF
CDR3 DNA: TGTGCCAGCAGGAACAGGGAGCGAACTTTCTTT

J gene: TRBJ1-5
clone size: NA
V gene: TRBV7-6
D gene: NA
CDR3 protein: CASSVSPGPSNQPQHF
CDR3 DNA: TGTGCCAGCAGCGTTAGCCCGGGACCGAGCAATCAGCCCCAGCATTTT

J gene: TRBJ2-1
clone size: NA
V gene: TRBV7-9
D gene: NA
CDR3 protein: CASSLVRAGYNEQFF
CDR3 DNA: TGTGCCAGCAGCTTAGTGAGGGCGGGATACAATGAGCAGTTCTTC

J gene: TRBJ1-2
clone size: NA
V gene: TRBV10-3
D gene: NA
CDR3 protein: CAISESFRGYGYTF
CDR3 DNA: TGTGCCATCAGTGAGTCGTTCCGGGGCTATGGCTACACCTTC

J gene: TRBJ2-5
clone size: NA
V gene: TRBV11-2
D gene: NA
CDR3 protein: CASSLGIWTQYF
CDR3 DNA: TGTGCCAGCAGCTTAGGAATATGGACCCAGTACTTC

J gene: TRBJ1-1
clone size: NA
V gene: TRBV5-1
D gene: NA
CDR3 protein: CASSLKGSPEAFF
CDR3 DNA: TGCGCCAGCAGCTTGAAGGGTTCCCCTGAAGCTTTCTTT

J gene: TRBJ1-3
clone size: few
V gene: TRBV5-1
D gene: NA
CDR3 protein: CASSYDGQRLSNTIYF
CDR3 DNA: TGCGCCAGCAGCTACGACGGACAAAGACTTTCGAACACCATATATTTT

J gene: TRBJ1-5
clone size: NA
V gene: TRBV28
D gene: NA
CDR3 protein: CASSRWTYGNQPQHF
CDR3 DNA: TGTGCCAGCAGTCGCTGGACCTACGGAAATCAGCCCCAGCATTTT

J gene: TRBJ1-3
clone size: few
V gene: TRBV5-1
D gene: TRBD1
CDR3 protein: CASSPGGTASGNTIYF
CDR3 DNA: TGCGCCAGCAGCCCTGGGGGGACAGCTTCTGGAAACACCATATATTTT

J gene: TRBJ1-2
clone size: few
V gene: TRBV12-3/TRBV12-4
D gene: NA
CDR3 protein: CASSGAGGNYGYTF
CDR3 DNA: TGTGCCAGCAGTGGAGCGGGGGGTAACTATGGCTACACCTTC

J gene: TRBJ2-7
clone size: NA
V gene: TRBV12-3/TRBV12-4
D gene: NA
CDR3 protein: CASSYGTLLDEQYF
CDR3 DNA: TGTGCCAGCAGTTATGGGACTCTCCTGGACGAGCAGTACTTC

J gene: TRBJ1-2
clone size: NA
V gene: TRBV20-1
D gene: NA
CDR3 protein: CSARQEYPNYGYTF
CDR3 DNA: TGCAGTGCTAGGCAGGAGTATCCAAACTATGGCTACACCTTC

J gene: TRBJ2-3
clone size: few
V gene: TRBV12-3/TRBV12-4
D gene: NA
CDR3 protein: CASSMTGATDTQYF
CDR3 DNA: TGTGCCAGCAGTATGACGGGGGCCACAGATACGCAGTATTTT

J gene: TRBJ1-2
clone size: NA
V gene: TRBV5-4
D gene: NA
CDR3 protein: CASSGVQNYGYTF
CDR3 DNA: TGTGCCAGCAGCGGCGTACAGAACTATGGCTACACCTTC

J gene: TRBJ1-6
clone size: few
V gene: TRBV6-5
D gene: NA
CDR3 protein: CASSDRGFGNSPLHF
CDR3 DNA: TGTGCCAGCAGCGATAGGGGATTTGGTAATTCACCCCTCCACTTT

J gene: TRBJ1-1
clone size: NA
V gene: TRBV29-1
D gene: NA
CDR3 protein: CSLLREAFF
CDR3 DNA: TGCAGCCTCTTGAGGGAAGCTTTCTTT

J gene: TRBJ2-1
clone size: NA
V gene: TRBV7-6
D gene: TRBD2
CDR3 protein: CASSQPRLAGGNEQFF
CDR3 DNA: TGTGCCAGCAGCCAGCCAAGGCTAGCGGGGGGAAATGAGCAGTTCTTC

J gene: TRBJ1-5
clone size: NA
V gene: TRBV12-3/TRBV12-4
D gene: NA
CDR3 protein: CASSSRPFGNQPQHF
CDR3 DNA: TGTGCCAGCAGTTCCAGGCCCTTCGGCAATCAGCCCCAGCATTTT

J gene: TRBJ2-3
clone size: NA
V gene: TRBV12-3/TRBV12-4
D gene: NA
CDR3 protein: CASITLGSGTDTQYF
CDR3 DNA: TGTGCCAGTATCACTCTAGGCTCCGGGACAGATACGCAGTATTTT

J gene: TRBJ1-2
clone size: NA
V gene: TRBV12-3/TRBV12-4
D gene: TRBD1
CDR3 protein: CASSRDRTYYGYTF
CDR3 DNA: TGTGCCAGCAGCCGGGACAGGACTTACTATGGCTACACCTTC

J gene: TRBJ2-3
clone size: NA
V gene: TRBV12-3/TRBV12-4
D gene: NA
CDR3 protein: CASSLLHRFSSTDTQYF
CDR3 DNA: TGTGCCAGCAGTTTGCTCCACCGGTTCTCTAGCACAGATACGCAGTATTTT

J gene: TRBJ1-2
clone size: NA
V gene: TRBV9
D gene: NA
CDR3 protein: CASSTSRGAEGYTF
CDR3 DNA: TGTGCCAGCAGCACATCACGGGGGGCAGAGGGCTACACCTTC

J gene: TRBJ1-6
clone size: once
V gene: TRBV20-1
D gene: NA
CDR3 protein: CSALIGGRAYSPLHF
CDR3 DNA: TGCAGTGCTTTGATTGGGGGACGGGCTTATTCACCCCTCCACTTT

J gene: TRBJ2-2
clone size: NA
V gene: TRBV30
D gene: NA
CDR3 protein: CAWSPTGELFF
CDR3 DNA: TGTGCCTGGAGTCCCACCGGGGAGCTGTTTTTT

J gene: TRBJ1-1
clone size: NA
V gene: TRBV9
D gene: NA
CDR3 protein: CASSVEAAWGNTEAFF
CDR3 DNA: TGTGCCAGCAGCGTAGAGGCAGCGTGGGGGAACACTGAAGCTTTCTTT

J gene: TRBJ1-5
clone size: NA
V gene: TRBV15
D gene: NA
CDR3 protein: CATRNGLRHKAQHF
CDR3 DNA: TGTGCCACCAGGAATGGATTACGGCACAAGGCCCAGCATTTT